Listed here are 7 T cell receptor beta chains from one sample, sequenced in a study of blood T cell repertoires in COVID-19 (dated by TCRdb to 2020 to 2022). Library creation used the immunoSEQ multiplex PCR assay. TCRdb obtained this table from immuneACCESS and retained in-frame rearrangements with V and J assigned. These tables miss some clones; where compared with another copy, unresolved V genes account for less than half of the shortfall, and the remainder is unexplained. The sample has 70,000 or so clones on record, over 80% of them singletons. Together, the top ten hold around 13% of the sample. The sequenced material came from peripheral blood. All receptors derive from a man in his fifties or sixties with COVID-19, enrolled during active disease.

Here the CDR3 reads CATSDLRSPILNEQFF. DNA of the CDR3: TGTGCCACCAGTGATTTGCGATCACCGATTCTAAATGAGCAGTTCTTC. This sequence joins TRBV24-1 and TRBJ2-1; D remains unclear. Looked up from germline, CDR1 is KGHDR and CDR2 is SFDVKD. The germline V and J ends were trimmed by 0 bases and 7 bases, with 15 bases remaining between them. The CDR3 spans 16 residues.

V gene TRBV5-1 combines with J gene TRBJ2-5; TRBD1 might be the D (6 bases). Per germline, CDR1 SGHRS and CDR2 YFSETQ. Between the trimmed V and J ends, which lost 3 bases and 2 bases, there was a span of 11 bases. The CDR3 length is 14 residues. CDR3 DNA sequence: TGCGCCAGCAGCTCCCCGCAGGGGCAAGAGACCCAGTACTTC. It translates to CASSSPQGQETQYF.

The gene calls are TRBV7-2 and TRBJ2-6, with D possibly TRBD2 on 6 matching bases. CDR1 is SGHTA and CDR2 is FQGNSA in the germline V gene. CDR3 length equals 17 residues. The germline V and J ends were trimmed by 1 base and 1 base, with 11 bases remaining between them. CDR3 protein: CASSLVSGGSGANVLTF. The DNA of the CDR3 is TGTGCCAGCAGCTTAGTTTCTGGGGGGTCTGGGGCCAACGTCCTGACTTTC.

Here the CDR3 reads CASSRSGTGGTDTQYF. The CDR3 nucleotides read TGCGCCAGCAGCCGCTCCGGGACAGGGGGCACAGATACGCAGTATTTT. J is TRBJ2-3 and V is TRBV4-1; 10 nucleotides agree with TRBD1. Per germline, CDR1 MGHRA and CDR2 YSYEKL. V lost 4 bases and J lost 1; bases outside the gene matches: 5. This CDR3 has 16 residues.

The chain is built from TRBV30 and TRBJ2-2; unclear D gene. V lost 4 bases and J lost 1, with 10 bases in between. This CDR3 is 14 amino acids long. Looked up from germline, CDR1 is GTSNPN and CDR2 is SVGIG (reference sequence). The CDR3 nucleotides read TGTGCCTGGAATTTGAACAGGAACACCGGGGAGCTGTTTTTT. This gives the protein CAWNLNRNTGELFF.

This clone was detected once. The rearrangement links TRBV30 to TRBJ2-6; D unresolved. V was clipped by 2 bases and J by 6 bases, with 11 bases between them. Per the germline V gene, CDR1 is GTSNPN and CDR2 is SVGIG (reference sequence). The CDR3 has 14 residues. CDR3 loop: CAWSSVPQANVLTF. CDR3 DNA sequence: TGTGCCTGGAGTTCGGTCCCCCAGGCCAACGTCCTGACTTTC.

This clone came up a few times. The chain recombines TRBV5-1 with TRBJ2-7, with a tentative D call TRBD1 (5 bases). The germline CDR1 and CDR2 sequences are SGHRS and YFSETQ. The CDR3 has 14 residues. V gave up 3 bases and J gave up 5 bases, with 15 bases separating them. CDR3: CASSSSDTQHEQYF. The CDR3 coding sequence is TGCGCCAGCAGCTCCTCGGACACGCAACACGAGCAGTACTTC.